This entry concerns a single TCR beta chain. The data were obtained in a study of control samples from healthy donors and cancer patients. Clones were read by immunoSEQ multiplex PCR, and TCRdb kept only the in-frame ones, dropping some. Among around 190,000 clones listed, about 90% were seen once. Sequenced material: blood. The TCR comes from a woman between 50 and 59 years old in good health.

The CDR3 here is CASSLGTAIRPGNIQYF. The DNA of the CDR3 is TGTGCCAGCAGCTTAGGGACAGCCATACGCCCCGGGAACATTCAGTACTTC. The rearrangement joins TRBV7-8 to TRBJ2-4, with D perhaps matching TRBD1 (6 bases). V lost 1 base, J lost 7 bases, and 20 bases lay in between. Germline loops: CDR1 SGHVS, CDR2 FQNEAQ. CDR3 length: 17 amino acids.